The 21 T cell receptor beta chains below all came from one sample that was sequenced in a study of cytomegalovirus exposure and HLA in healthy donors. Researchers ran the PCR with 60 Vbeta and 13 Jbeta primers. Repertoires were generated with immunoSEQ multiplex PCR, while TCRdb's copy carries only in-frame clones and drops some. The table has roughly 170,000 clones, 77% seen once. The sample taken for sequencing was PBMCs. These receptors all stem from a woman aged 30 to 39 in good health and CMV-seropositive.

V usage is TRBV28 and J usage is TRBJ1-2; weak D call: TRBD1 (6 bases). This CDR3 has 13 amino acids. Trimming left V 4 bases short and J 5 bases short, with 11 bases between. Germline V gene sequence: CDR1 MDHEN, CDR2 SYDVKM. The DNA for the CDR3 is TGTGCCAGCAGTTCCCGGCAGGGGTATGGCTACACCTTC. Protein product: CASSSRQGYGYTF.

This clone came up a few times. The chain carries TRBV27 and TRBJ1-2; TRBD1 matches 7 bases. Germline CDR1 and CDR2: MNHEY and SMNVEV (reference sequence). J was trimmed by 2 bases and V by 6 bases; bases with no gene match: 6. The CDR3 totals 14 residues. CDR3 loop: CASRKTGTNYGYTF. For the CDR3, the DNA is TGTGCCAGCAGAAAGACAGGGACCAACTATGGCTACACCTTC.

V usage is TRBV2 and J usage is TRBJ1-4; D may be TRBD1 (5 bases). Trimming took off 6 bases at V and 8 bases at J, with 16 bases between the two ends. Germline V gene sequence: CDR1 SNHLY, CDR2 FYNNEI. This CDR3 is built from 14 residues. CDR3 in amino acids: CASRNRFDGEKLFF. CDR3 bases: TGTGCCAGCAGGAACAGGTTCGATGGAGAAAAACTGTTTTTT.

The chain couples TRBV2 to TRBJ2-7; 7 bases line up with TRBD2. The CDR3 has 14 residues. With 5 bases clipped from V and 2 bases from J, the junction kept 6 bases outside the gene matches. Germline CDR1 reads SNHLY; CDR2 reads FYNNEI. The CDR3 bases are TGTGCCAGCAGTTTCGGGGGGACTACCTACGAGCAGTACTTC. Amino acids: CASSFGGTTYEQYF.

The chain joins TRBV28 to TRBJ1-2, with 8 nucleotides matching TRBD1. Germline CDR1 reads MDHEN; CDR2 reads SYDVKM. Trimming cost V 7 bases and J 3 bases; bases outside gene matches: 7. The CDR3 totals 14 residues. The DNA for the CDR3 is TGTGCCAGCAATAATCCCAGGGGGCACTATGGCTACACCTTC. This gives the protein CASNNPRGHYGYTF.

A few counts support this clone. The chain joins TRBV7-9 to TRBJ2-1, with D perhaps matching TRBD2 (6 bases). The CDR3 has 15 amino acids. The germline CDR1 and CDR2 sequences are SEHNR and FQNEAQ (reference sequence). Trimming shortened V by 0 bases and J by 9 bases, and 15 bases separated the two germline ends. CDR3 loop: CASSLALRGPGEQFF. CDR3 nucleotides: TGTGCCAGCAGCTTAGCTTTGCGGGGACCCGGTGAGCAGTTCTTC.

The rearrangement links TRBV29-1 to TRBJ2-5; D is possibly TRBD2 (5 bases). CDR1 is SQVTM and CDR2 is ANQGSEA in the germline V gene. V was pared by 4 bases and J by 2 bases, with 14 bases between. The CDR3 totals 14 residues. As DNA, the CDR3 is TGCAGCGTTGCGACGACCGGCGGGCAAGAGACCCAGTACTTC. This gives the protein CSVATTGGQETQYF.

The chain joins TRBV28 to TRBJ1-4, with D unclear. CDR3 length equals 15 residues. Trimming took off 2 bases at V and 0 bases at J, with 7 bases between the two ends. Germline loops: CDR1 MDHEN, CDR2 SYDVKM. The CDR3 protein is CASSLKGATNEKLFF. The CDR3 coding sequence is TGTGCCAGCAGTTTAAAGGGAGCAACTAATGAAAAACTGTTTTTT.

This clone was seen a few times. The V and J genes are TRBV5-1 and TRBJ2-3; D remains ambiguous. Germline assignment: CDR1 SGHRS and CDR2 YFSETQ. Trimming stripped 4 bases from V and 3 bases from J, with 9 bases between. CDR3 length: 13 residues. The CDR3 sequence: CASSPRVTDTQYF. The CDR3 DNA sequence: TGCGCCAGCAGCCCGAGAGTAACAGATACGCAGTATTTT. Together with reference TRBV5-1 and TRBJ2-3, the CDR3 gives the full variable domain: KAGVTQTPRYLIKTRGQQVTLSCSPISGHRSVSWYQQTPGQGLQFLFEYFSETQRNKGNFPGRFSGRQFSNSRSEMNVSTLELGDSALYLCASSPRVTDTQYFGPGTRLTVL.

J is TRBJ2-1 and V is TRBV9; maybe TRBD2 (5 bases). CDR1 and CDR2 from the germline V gene are SGDLS and YYNGEE. This CDR3 is 15 amino acids long. V shed 0 bases and J shed 8 bases, with 15 bases lying between them. The CDR3 protein is CASSVERERSYEQFF. The CDR3 DNA follows: TGTGCCAGCAGCGTAGAGAGGGAGAGGTCATATGAGCAGTTCTTC.

CDR3 in amino acids: CASRTAGRGNTEAFF. The CDR3 DNA reads TGTGCCAGCAGGACGGCGGGGCGAGGGAACACTGAAGCTTTCTTT. The rearrangement joins TRBV6-1 to TRBJ1-1, with a weak D call TRBD1 (5 bases). Germline CDR1 MNHNS, CDR2 SASEGT. With 6 bases removed from V and 1 base from J, the gap between germline ends came to 15 bases. The CDR3 spans 15 residues.

The V call is TRBV6-1, the J call TRBJ1-5; TRBD1 might be the D (6 bases). Germline lookup yields CDR1 MNHNS and CDR2 SASEGT. V was shortened by 2 bases and J by 3 bases, with 8 bases between the two germline ends. The CDR3 loop spans 14 amino acids. The CDR3 loop reads CASSERGYNQPQHF. The DNA for the CDR3 is TGTGCCAGCAGTGAAAGGGGGTACAATCAGCCCCAGCATTTT.

This rearrangement joins TRBV28 to TRBJ2-2, with D possibly matching TRBD2 (5 bases). The germline gives CDR1 MDHEN, CDR2 SYDVKM. Trimming cost V 6 bases and J 0 bases, with 8 bases left between them. The CDR3 is 14 amino acids. In nucleotides, the CDR3 is TGTGCCAGCAGGCGGGCGCCGAACACCGGGGAGCTGTTTTTT. Translation: CASRRAPNTGELFF.

The chain joins TRBV28 to TRBJ2-1; 11 positions agree with TRBD2. V was pared by 3 bases and J by 7 bases, with 2 bases of the junction left unmatched. CDR1 and CDR2 from the germline V gene are MDHEN and SYDVKM. There are 14 residues in the CDR3. The CDR3 DNA reads TGTGCCAGCAGTTTGGGGACTAGCGGAAATGAGCAGTTCTTC. It is translated as CASSLGTSGNEQFF.

The chain links TRBV6-6 to TRBJ1-1, with 9 bases that match TRBD1. The CDR3 has 15 amino acids. Germline assignment: CDR1 MNHNY and CDR2 SVGAGI (reference sequence). Unmatched junction bases numbered 7, after V lost 5 bases and J lost 3 bases. CDR3 DNA sequence: TGTGCCAGCAGTAGGGACAGGGAGGTGCACACTGAAGCTTTCTTT. Its translation: CASSRDREVHTEAFF.

The rearrangement links TRBV2 to TRBJ2-7; 8 bases align to TRBD1. The germline V gene encodes CDR1 SNHLY and CDR2 FYNNEI. The junction had 7 bases not matched to a gene; V was cut back by 6 bases and J by 6 bases. The CDR3 is 13 residues long. The CDR3 DNA reads TGTGCCAGCAGGGTACGGGACAGGCGCGAGCAGTACTTC. Translating gives CASRVRDRREQYF.

This chain joins TRBV6-1 and TRBJ2-7; D ambiguous. CDR3 length: 12 amino acids. V was shortened by 4 bases and J by 5 bases, with 9 bases between the two germline ends. Per the germline V gene, CDR1 is MNHNS and CDR2 is SASEGT. The chain's CDR3 is CASSVDPHEQYF. The CDR3 nucleotides are TGTGCCAGCAGTGTAGATCCCCACGAGCAGTACTTC.

The chain links TRBV29-1 to TRBJ2-5, with TRBD1 matching 7 bases. This CDR3 comprises 12 residues. The junction had 3 bases not matched to a gene; V was cut back by 4 bases and J by 4 bases. CDR1 and CDR2 from the germline V gene are SQVTM and ANQGSEA. The CDR3 is CSVAQGVETQYF. DNA of the CDR3: TGCAGCGTTGCCCAGGGGGTAGAGACCCAGTACTTC.

This clone was seen only a few times. The genes are TRBV10-2 and TRBJ2-7; no definite D call. Germline assignment: CDR1 WSHSY and CDR2 SAAADI. The ends were cut back, 2 bases at V and 1 base at J, with 3 bases in the middle. There are 12 residues in the CDR3. The CDR3 coding sequence is TGCGCCAGCAGTGAGGCGTCCTACGAGCAGTACTTC. Its protein is CASSEASYEQYF.

This chain links TRBV28 with TRBJ2-2; 10 positions match TRBD2. The J segment lost 5 bases and the V segment lost 5 bases, leaving 8 bases of the junction unmatched. This CDR3 has 16 residues. Per the germline V gene, CDR1 is MDHEN and CDR2 is SYDVKM. CDR3 sequence reads: CASSVSSGSRTGELFF. Here the CDR3 DNA reads TGTGCCAGCAGTGTATCTAGCGGGAGTCGAACCGGGGAGCTGTTTTTT.

DNA of the CDR3: TGTGCCAGCTCCGTTACGGGAGTAACAGATACGCAGTATTTT. It is translated as CASSVTGVTDTQYF. The rearrangement uses TRBV18 and TRBJ2-3; possibly TRBD2 for D (6 bases). Between the trimmed V and J ends, which lost 6 bases and 3 bases, there was a span of 13 bases. Germline CDR1 KGHSH, CDR2 LQKENI. The CDR3 has 14 residues.